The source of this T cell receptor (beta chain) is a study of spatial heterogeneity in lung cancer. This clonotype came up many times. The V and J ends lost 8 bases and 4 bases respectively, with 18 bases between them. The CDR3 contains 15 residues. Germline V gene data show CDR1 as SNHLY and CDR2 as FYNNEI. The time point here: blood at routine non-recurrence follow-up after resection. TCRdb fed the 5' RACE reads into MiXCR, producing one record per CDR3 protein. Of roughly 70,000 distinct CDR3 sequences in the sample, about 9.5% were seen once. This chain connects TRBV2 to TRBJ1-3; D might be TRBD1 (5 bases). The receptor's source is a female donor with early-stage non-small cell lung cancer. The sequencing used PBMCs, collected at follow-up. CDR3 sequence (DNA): TGTGCCAGCCGAAGGGGCCCCCAGGACGGAAACACCATATATTTT. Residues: CASRRGPQDGNTIYF.